This TCR beta chain derives from a study of CD8 T cells in ankylosing spondylitis. The CDR3 covers 12 residues. The trim removed 4 bases at V and 10 bases at J, leaving 5 bases unmatched. Germline V gene lookup returns CDR1 SGHRS and CDR2 YFSETQ. TCRdb ran MiXCR on the 5' RACE reads and lists one entry per CDR3 protein. The table lists 80,000 to 90,000 distinct CDR3 sequences, around 30% of them singletons. Sequencing was performed on blood, either unsorted or a sorted T cell fraction (not recorded which). This chain uses TRBV5-1 with TRBJ2-1; TRBD1 matches at 7 bases. This receptor was taken from a male donor with ankylosing spondylitis or in good health (not recorded which). The CDR3 bases are TGCGCCAGCAGCCTTGGGGGACAGGAGCAGTTCTTC. Protein product: CASSLGGQEQFF.